Following are 10 T cell receptor beta chains from one sample sequenced in a study of shared clonotypes between healthy human individuals. Only CD45RO-negative cells positively selected for CCR7 counted as naive CD8 cells, so terminally differentiated effector memory CD45RA+ cells were excluded. Some clones are missing from TCRdb's copy, which holds only in-frame ones; the method was immunoSEQ multiplex PCR. The table has about 2.1 million clones, around 93% seen once. Sequencing was performed on naive CD8+ T cells from PBMCs. These receptors came from a man between 18 and 35 years old in good health. Some clones in this sample may be carry-over from other donors' samples.

This CDR3 is CASSFTPSGLALQETQYF. In DNA, the CDR3 is TGCGCCAGCAGCTTTACCCCGTCGGGACTAGCGCTTCAAGAGACCCAGTACTTC. The chain carries TRBV5-1 and TRBJ2-5, with 10 bases fitting TRBD2. Trimming removed 2 bases from V and 2 bases from J; junction bases left unmatched: 12. The CDR3 spans 18 residues. CDR1 and CDR2 (germline): SGHRS, YFSETQ.

CDR3 coding DNA: TGTGCCAGCAGCCTCCGGGACTCATTCTACGAGCAGTACTTC. It encodes CASSLRDSFYEQYF. J is TRBJ2-7 and V is TRBV16, with D maybe TRBD2 (6 bases). Germline CDR1 reads KGHSY; CDR2 reads FQNENV. Trimming pared 4 bases from V and 3 bases from J, leaving 13 bases between. The CDR3 sequence is 14 residues long.

Here the CDR3 reads CATSRDLMGRQETQYF. The CDR3 region has the DNA TGTGCCACCAGCAGAGATCTAATGGGTCGCCAAGAGACCCAGTACTTC. V gene TRBV15 combines with J gene TRBJ2-5; D is unresolved. V lost 0 bases and J 1 base, leaving 12 bases between the germline ends. CDR1 LNHNV and CDR2 YYDKDF come from the germline V gene (reference sequence). This CDR3 has 16 amino acids.

The rearrangement links TRBV7-2 to TRBJ2-2; TRBD2 matches 7 bases. The J segment lost 7 bases and the V segment lost 0 bases, leaving 5 bases of the junction unmatched. This CDR3 has 15 amino acids. The germline gives CDR1 SGHTA, CDR2 FQGNSA. CDR3 nucleotides: TGTGCCAGCAGCTTAGCCCCTTGGGAGGGCGGGGAGCTGTTTTTT. Protein sequence: CASSLAPWEGGELFF. The variable domain in full, completed from reference TRBV7-2 and TRBJ2-2, reads GAGVSQSPSNKVTEKGKDVELRCDPISGHTALYWYRQSLGQGLEFLIYFQGNSAPDKSGLPSDRFSAERTGGSVSTLTIQRTQQEDSAVYLCASSLAPWEGGELFFGEGSRLTVL.

Here the CDR3 reads CASSLGRRTGREKLFF. The CDR3 DNA reads TGTGCCAGCAGCTTAGGGAGAAGGACAGGCAGGGAAAAACTGTTTTTT. V and J are TRBV7-9 and TRBJ1-4, with 7 bases identical to TRBD1. The CDR3 is 16 amino acids. Germline CDR1 and CDR2: SEHNR and FQNEAQ (reference sequence). The junction had 10 bases not matched to a gene; V was cut back by 1 base and J by 8 bases.

The chain employs TRBV9 and TRBJ2-7, with TRBD2 matching over 8 bases. Looked up from germline, CDR1 is SGDLS and CDR2 is YYNGEE. CDR3 length: 15 amino acids. V lost 0 bases, J lost 6 bases, and 8 bases stayed unmatched. The CDR3 loop reads CASSVGAGGPFEQYF. The CDR3, as DNA: TGTGCCAGCAGCGTAGGGGCGGGAGGCCCTTTCGAGCAGTACTTC.

The genes are TRBV4-1 and TRBJ2-1, with 11 bases aligning to TRBD2. V lost 4 bases to trimming and J lost 7 bases; unmatched junction nucleotides: 6. The CDR3 covers 15 residues. Germline V CDR1 and CDR2: MGHRA, YSYEKL. The CDR3 nucleotides read TGCGCCAGCAGCCGACTAGCGGGGAGGCGTAATGAGCAGTTCTTC. Amino acid sequence: CASSRLAGRRNEQFF.

V and J are TRBV28 and TRBJ2-7; the D gene could be TRBD1 or TRBD2 (5 bases each). The CDR3 totals 16 residues. CDR1 and CDR2 from the germline V gene are MDHEN and SYDVKM. Trimming stripped 2 bases from V and 0 bases from J, with 14 bases between. For the CDR3, the DNA is TGTGCCAGCAGTTTACCCCTCCGGGACCACTCCTACGAGCAGTACTTC. Translated, it gives CASSLPLRDHSYEQYF.

The V gene is TRBV4-2, the J gene TRBJ1-1; 7 bases fit TRBD1. V lost 4 bases to trimming and J lost 6 bases; unmatched junction nucleotides: 11. This CDR3 has 15 residues. Per the germline V gene, CDR1 is LGHNA and CDR2 is YNFKEQ. The DNA for the CDR3 is TGTGCCAGCAGCCTACATAACAGGGGAAACGCTGAAGCTTTCTTT. It encodes CASSLHNRGNAEAFF.

The chain uses TRBV27 and TRBJ2-1; D possibly matches TRBD1 or TRBD2 (5 bases each). Trimming stripped 2 bases from V and 9 bases from J, with 14 bases between. The germline CDR1 and CDR2 sequences are MNHEY and SMNVEV (reference sequence). CDR3 length equals 14 residues. The CDR3 DNA follows: TGTGCCAGCAGTTTAGTCGGGGCCTTAGGTGAGCAGTTCTTC. Its translation: CASSLVGALGEQFF.